The 20 T cell receptor beta chains below all came from one sample that was sequenced in a study of T cell repertoires in cytomegalovirus infection. What these receptors recognize is not known. TCRdb redid the calling of the reads with MiXCR, one entry per CDR3 protein. The sample has 750,000 to 950,000 distinct CDR3 sequences; about 27% are singletons. The source was cultured CD8+ T cells from PBMCs, collected from culture after CMV antigen stimulation. The receptors come from a human donor in good health (CMV status not recorded). Some clones in this sample may be carry-over from other donors' samples.

This clonotype was observed at least ten times. V usage is TRBV7-4 and J usage is TRBJ2-7; D may be TRBD2 (6 bases). The germline gives CDR1 SGHVT, CDR2 SQSDAQ. V lost 11 bases and J lost 0, with 14 bases in between. The CDR3 is made up of 13 amino acids. CDR3 sequence reads: CACTRGFSYEQYV. CDR3 bases: TGTGCCTGTACCCGGGGGTTCTCCTACGAGCAGTACGTC.

The chain is built from TRBV13 and TRBJ1-5, with 9 bases matching TRBD1. This CDR3 spans 17 amino acids. Germline values: CDR1 PRHDT, CDR2 FYEKMQ (reference sequence). V gave up 2 bases and J gave up 3 bases; unmatched junction bases: 8. The CDR3 spells CASSLPQGAKNNQPQHF. The CDR3 DNA sequence: TGTGCCAGCAGCTTACCACAGGGGGCTAAGAACAATCAGCCCCAGCATTTT.

The rearrangement joins TRBV27 to TRBJ2-5; TRBD2 matches at 11 bases. Germline V gives CDR1 MNHEY, CDR2 SMNVEV (reference sequence). The CDR3 is made up of 16 amino acids. J was trimmed by 5 bases and V by 0 bases; bases with no gene match: 5. CDR3 amino acids: CASSLSSGGALETQYF. The CDR3 nucleotides are TGTGCCAGCAGTTTATCTAGCGGGGGGGCCTTGGAGACCCAGTACTTC.

The chain uses TRBV4-1 and TRBJ1-6; 9 nucleotides line up with TRBD1. Germline-derived CDR1 and CDR2 are MGHRA and YSYEKL. With 1 base clipped from V and 10 bases from J, the junction kept 8 bases outside the gene matches. The length of the CDR3 is 16 residues. The CDR3 loop is CASSQGAGTGQSPLHF. The CDR3 DNA sequence: TGCGCCAGCAGCCAAGGGGCCGGGACAGGGCAATCACCCCTCCACTTT.

This chain uses TRBV6-1 with TRBJ1-1; the D gene is possibly TRBD1 (5 bases). The germline V gene has CDR1 MNHNS and CDR2 SASEGT. This CDR3 has 18 amino acids. Trimming removed 3 bases at V and 1 base at J, with 21 bases between. The CDR3 loop is CASSEVTQGSSRNTEAFF. DNA for the CDR3: TGTGCCAGCAGTGAGGTAACGCAGGGCTCGAGCCGGAACACTGAAGCTTTCTTT.

V is TRBV28 and J is TRBJ1-5; the match to TRBD1 covers 9 bases. Germline CDR1 and CDR2: MDHEN and SYDVKM. The CDR3 totals 18 residues. V trimming: 4 bases; J trimming: 1 base; junction bases outside the gene matches: 11. This CDR3 is CASSSPGTGTPSNQPQHF. In nucleotides, the CDR3 is TGTGCCAGCAGTTCACCCGGGACAGGGACACCGAGCAATCAGCCCCAGCATTTT.

The chain couples TRBV10-2 to TRBJ2-2, with TRBD1 matching over 7 bases. The CDR3 loop spans 11 amino acids. Germline CDR1 reads WSHSY; CDR2 reads SAAADI. V was pared by 6 bases and J by 8 bases, with 0 bases of the junction left unmatched. CDR3 in DNA: TGCGCCAGCAGGACAGGGGGGGAGCTGTTTTTT. Residues: CASRTGGELFF.

The chain recombines TRBV13 with TRBJ1-3; D is unclear. The length of the CDR3 is 16 residues. V lost 0 bases and J 4 bases, leaving 13 bases between the germline ends. Looked up from germline, CDR1 is PRHDT and CDR2 is FYEKMQ (reference sequence). CDR3 bases: TGTGCCAGCAGCTTAGGAACGGTCCATCGAGGAAACACCATATATTTT. As protein: CASSLGTVHRGNTIYF.

This clonotype has only a few counts. The V and J genes are TRBV27 and TRBJ2-1; 7 positions agree with TRBD1. Germline V gene data show CDR1 as MNHEY and CDR2 as SMNVEV (reference sequence). The CDR3 is 16 amino acids. With 0 bases clipped from V and 1 base from J, the junction kept 3 bases outside the gene matches. CDR3 in amino acids: CASSLSAGGSYNEQFF. CDR3 sequence (DNA): TGTGCCAGCAGTTTATCGGCAGGGGGATCCTACAATGAGCAGTTCTTC.

The J gene is TRBJ1-2, the V gene TRBV5-4; D is ambiguous. Per the germline V gene, CDR1 is SGHNT and CDR2 is YYREEE (reference sequence). The CDR3 runs 15 residues. Deletions cut 0 bases from V and 7 bases from J, with 16 bases between. CDR3 coding DNA: TGTGCCAGCAGCTTGGAGTACGGTGGTGGGGTTGGCTACACCTTC. As protein: CASSLEYGGGVGYTF.

This clonotype was seen a few times. The gene calls are TRBV20-1 and TRBJ1-1, with D perhaps TRBD1 (6 bases). Trimming removed 5 bases from V and 11 bases from J, with 12 bases in between. The length of the CDR3 is 10 residues. CDR1 is DFQATT and CDR2 is SNEGSKA in the germline V gene (reference sequence). The CDR3 DNA reads TGCAGTGCTTGGGGGCGGACGGCTTTCTTT. Translation gives CSAWGRTAFF.

This rearrangement joins TRBV12-3 or TRBV12-4 to TRBJ1-2, with TRBD1 as a possible D gene (5 bases). This CDR3 region has 15 residues. The V end was cut by 5 bases, the J end by 4 bases, with 17 bases between. The CDR3 DNA follows: TGTGCCAGCAGTCACACAGAGGACACCCTCTATGGCTACACCTTC. Translated, it gives CASSHTEDTLYGYTF.

Here the CDR3 DNA reads TGTGCCACGGGACCCGGGGGCACAGATACGCAGTATTTT. Amino acids: CATGPGGTDTQYF. This chain links TRBV6-6 with TRBJ2-3, with D possibly called TRBD1 or TRBD2 (5 bases each). The V end was cut by 10 bases, the J end by 1 base, with 12 bases between. There are 13 residues in the CDR3. The germline V gene has CDR1 MNHNY and CDR2 SVGAGI (reference sequence).

This clonotype showed up just a few times. The rearrangement uses TRBV4-1 and TRBJ2-1, with TRBD1 matching over 7 bases. In germline, CDR1 is MGHRA, CDR2 YSYEKL. CDR3 length: 16 amino acids. After removal of 4 bases from V and 6 bases from J, the junction contained 12 bases not matched to a gene. The CDR3 loop reads CASSPITGPGGNEQFF. As DNA, the CDR3 is TGCGCCAGCAGCCCCATAACCGGCCCAGGGGGCAATGAGCAGTTCTTC.

The genes are TRBV27 and TRBJ2-4; D ambiguous. Trimming removed 0 bases from V and 0 bases from J, with 21 bases in between. The CDR3 runs 20 residues. CDR1 and CDR2 (germline): MNHEY, SMNVEV (reference sequence). The CDR3 DNA reads TGTGCCAGCAGTTTATCGATCGTGGCAGCAGGAAACCTAGCCAAAAACATTCAGTACTTC. It is translated as CASSLSIVAAGNLAKNIQYF.

This clonotype was counted between two and nine times. The J gene is TRBJ2-7, the V gene TRBV19; D not certain. Germline CDR1 reads LNHDA; CDR2 reads SQIVND (reference sequence). This CDR3 contains 12 residues. V dropped 5 bases and J dropped 2 bases, with 7 bases sitting between them. The CDR3 region is CASSHGPYEQYF. Here the CDR3 DNA reads TGTGCCAGTAGTCACGGTCCCTACGAGCAGTACTTC.

This clonotype was counted many times. CDR3 protein: CASSLEEAGGRETQYF. As DNA, the CDR3 is TGTGCCAGCAGCTTAGAAGAAGCGGGGGGGCGGGAGACCCAGTACTTC. The rearrangement joins TRBV7-6 to TRBJ2-5; 10 bases are shared with TRBD2. This CDR3 spans 16 amino acids. The V segment lost 1 base and the J segment 5 bases; nucleotides outside the gene matches: 7. The germline V gene has CDR1 SGHVS and CDR2 FNYEAQ.

This chain links TRBV2 with TRBJ1-1, with D maybe TRBD1 (6 bases). Germline V gene data show CDR1 as SNHLY and CDR2 as FYNNEI. The germline V and J ends were trimmed by 10 bases and 5 bases, with 11 bases remaining between them. The CDR3 runs to 11 residues. CDR3 in amino acids: CATRGWTEAFF. CDR3 bases: TGTGCCACCAGGGGTTGGACTGAAGCTTTCTTT.

This chain connects TRBV20-1 to TRBJ1-1; TRBD1 might be the D (6 bases). The CDR3 is 16 residues long. Germline CDR1 is DFQATT and CDR2 is SNEGSKA (reference sequence). The CDR3 loop reads CRGLGTRTEVNTEAFF. Written as DNA, the CDR3 is TGCAGGGGCCTTGGGACTAGGACAGAAGTAAACACTGAAGCTTTCTTT.

This clonotype was observed a few times. CDR3 nucleotide sequence: TGTGCCAGCAGCTTGCGGCTAGCGTCTAGCACAGATACGCAGTATTTT. Its translation is CASSLRLASSTDTQYF. V usage is TRBV5-5 and J usage is TRBJ2-3, with a tentative D call TRBD2 (6 bases). The germline V gene has CDR1 SGHKS and CDR2 YYEKEE (reference sequence). The CDR3 sequence is 16 residues long. V lost 1 base, J lost 0 bases, and 12 bases lay in between.